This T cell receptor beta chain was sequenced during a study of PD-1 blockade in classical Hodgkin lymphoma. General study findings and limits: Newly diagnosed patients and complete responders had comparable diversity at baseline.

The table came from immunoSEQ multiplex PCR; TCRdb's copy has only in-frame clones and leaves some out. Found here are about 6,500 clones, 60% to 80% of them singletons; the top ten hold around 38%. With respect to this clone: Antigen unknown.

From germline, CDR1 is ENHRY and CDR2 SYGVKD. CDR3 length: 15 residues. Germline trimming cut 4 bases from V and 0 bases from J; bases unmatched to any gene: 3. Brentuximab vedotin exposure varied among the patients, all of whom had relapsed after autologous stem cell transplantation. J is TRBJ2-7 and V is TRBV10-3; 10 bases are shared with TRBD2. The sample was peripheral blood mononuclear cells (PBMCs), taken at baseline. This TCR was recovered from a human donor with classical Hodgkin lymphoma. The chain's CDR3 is CAISGTSGNSYEQYF. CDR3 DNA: TGTGCCATCAGTGGAACTAGCGGGAACTCCTACGAGCAGTACTTC.